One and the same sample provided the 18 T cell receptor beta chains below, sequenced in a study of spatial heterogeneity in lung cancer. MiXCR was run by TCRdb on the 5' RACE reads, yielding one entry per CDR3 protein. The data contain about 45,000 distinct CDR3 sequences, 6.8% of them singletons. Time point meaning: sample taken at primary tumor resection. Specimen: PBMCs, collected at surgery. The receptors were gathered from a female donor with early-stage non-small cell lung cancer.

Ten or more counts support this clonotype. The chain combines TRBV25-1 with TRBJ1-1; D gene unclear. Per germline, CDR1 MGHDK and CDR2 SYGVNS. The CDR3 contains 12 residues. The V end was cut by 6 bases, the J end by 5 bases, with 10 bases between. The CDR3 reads CASRPGETEAFF. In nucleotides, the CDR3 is TGTGCCAGCAGGCCCGGGGAAACTGAAGCTTTCTTT.

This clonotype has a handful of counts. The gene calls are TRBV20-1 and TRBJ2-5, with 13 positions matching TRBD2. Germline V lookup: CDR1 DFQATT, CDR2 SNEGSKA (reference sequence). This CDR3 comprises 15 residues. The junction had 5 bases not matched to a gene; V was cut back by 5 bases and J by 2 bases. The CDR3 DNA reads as TGCAGTGCTGGACGGACTAGCGGGGGACAAGAGACCCAGTACTTC. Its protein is CSAGRTSGGQETQYF.

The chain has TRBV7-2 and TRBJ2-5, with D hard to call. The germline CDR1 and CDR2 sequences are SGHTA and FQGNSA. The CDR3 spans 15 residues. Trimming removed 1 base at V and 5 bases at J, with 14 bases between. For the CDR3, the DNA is TGTGCCAGCAGCTTAGGGGTCCTTTACCGGGAGACCCAGTACTTC. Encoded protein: CASSLGVLYRETQYF.

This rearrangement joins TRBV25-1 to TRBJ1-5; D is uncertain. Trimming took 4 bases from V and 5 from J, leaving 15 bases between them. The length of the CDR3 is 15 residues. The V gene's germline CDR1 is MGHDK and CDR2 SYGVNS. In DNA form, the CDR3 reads TGTGCCAGCAGTGCCCAAGGGCAGACCTATCAGCCCCAGCATTTT. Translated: CASSAQGQTYQPQHF.

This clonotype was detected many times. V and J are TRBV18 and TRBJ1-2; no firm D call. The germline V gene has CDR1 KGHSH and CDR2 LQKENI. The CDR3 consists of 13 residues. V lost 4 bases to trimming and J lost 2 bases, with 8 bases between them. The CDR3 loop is CASSLPDNYGYTF. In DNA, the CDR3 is TGTGCCAGCTCACTACCGGACAACTATGGCTACACCTTC.

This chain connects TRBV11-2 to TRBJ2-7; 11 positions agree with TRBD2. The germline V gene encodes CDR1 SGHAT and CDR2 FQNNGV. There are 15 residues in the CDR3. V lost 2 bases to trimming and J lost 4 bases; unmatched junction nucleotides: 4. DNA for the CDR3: TGTGCCAGCAGCTTATATGCTAGCGGGGGGTACGAGCAGTACTTC. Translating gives CASSLYASGGYEQYF. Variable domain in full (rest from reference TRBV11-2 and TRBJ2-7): EAGVAQSPRYKIIEKRQSVAFWCNPISGHATLYWYQQILGQGPKLLIQFQNNGVVDDSQLPKDRFSAERLKGVDSTLKIQPAKLEDSAVYLCASSLYASGGYEQYFGPGTRLTVT.

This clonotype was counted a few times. This CDR3 reads CASSKQGDGYTF. The CDR3, as DNA: TGTGCCAGCAGTAAACAGGGTGACGGCTACACCTTC. The chain combines TRBV6-6 with TRBJ1-2, with a tentative D call TRBD1 (6 bases). Trimming stripped 5 bases from V and 8 bases from J, with 12 bases between. The CDR3 consists of 12 residues. Germline values: CDR1 MNHNY, CDR2 SVGAGI (reference sequence).

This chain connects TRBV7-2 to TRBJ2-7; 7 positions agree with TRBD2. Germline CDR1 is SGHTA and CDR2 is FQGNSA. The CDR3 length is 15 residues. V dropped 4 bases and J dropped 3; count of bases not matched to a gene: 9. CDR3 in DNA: TGTGCCAGCAGCTCCGCGGGGGAACACCTCTACGAGCAGTACTTC. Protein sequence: CASSSAGEHLYEQYF.

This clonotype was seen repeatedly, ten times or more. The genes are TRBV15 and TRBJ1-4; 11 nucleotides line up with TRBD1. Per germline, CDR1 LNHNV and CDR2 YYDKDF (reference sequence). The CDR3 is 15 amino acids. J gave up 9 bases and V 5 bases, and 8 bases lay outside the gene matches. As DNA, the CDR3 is TGTGCCACCAGCGCCGGGACAGGGGGAAAAAAAAAACTGTTTTTT. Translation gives CATSAGTGGKKKLFF. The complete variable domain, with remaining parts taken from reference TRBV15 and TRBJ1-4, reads DAMVIQNPRYQVTQFGKPVTLSCSQTLNHNVMYWYQQKSSQAPKLLFHYYDKDFNNEADTPDNFQSRRPNTSFCFLDIRSPGLGDTAMYLCATSAGTGGKKKLFFGSGTQLSVL.

The CDR3 DNA reads as TGTGCCATCAGTGATCGGGCGGACGGGGAGCTGTTTTTT. Amino acid sequence: CAISDRADGELFF. The chain carries TRBV10-3 and TRBJ2-2; D remains unclear. Trimming shortened V by 3 bases and J by 7 bases, and 9 bases separated the two germline ends. Germline CDR1 is ENHRY and CDR2 is SYGVKD. The CDR3 sequence is 13 residues long.

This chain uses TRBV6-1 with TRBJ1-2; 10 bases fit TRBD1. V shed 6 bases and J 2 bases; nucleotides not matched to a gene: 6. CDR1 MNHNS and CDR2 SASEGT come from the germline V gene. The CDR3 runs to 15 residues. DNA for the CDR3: TGTGCCAGCAGCCGGGAGACAGGGGGCAACTATGGCTACACCTTC. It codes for CASSRETGGNYGYTF.

The CDR3 spells CASSPWDSYEQYF. The CDR3 nucleotides are TGTGCCAGCAGTCCGTGGGACTCCTACGAGCAGTACTTC. The V gene is TRBV12-3 or TRBV12-4, the J gene TRBJ2-7; the D is unclear. The CDR3 has 13 residues. V gave up 5 bases and J gave up 0 bases, with 8 bases separating them.

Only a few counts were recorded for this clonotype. The CDR3 region is CASSPHTSGTDDNEQFF. The CDR3 nucleotides read TGCGCCAGCAGCCCACATACGTCCGGGACAGATGACAATGAGCAGTTCTTC. The J gene is TRBJ2-1, the V gene TRBV23-1; 7 nucleotides agree with TRBD1. TRBV23-1 is labeled an ORF, and its function is uncertain. The CDR3 runs 17 residues. With 6 bases clipped from V and 5 bases from J, the junction kept 16 bases outside the gene matches.

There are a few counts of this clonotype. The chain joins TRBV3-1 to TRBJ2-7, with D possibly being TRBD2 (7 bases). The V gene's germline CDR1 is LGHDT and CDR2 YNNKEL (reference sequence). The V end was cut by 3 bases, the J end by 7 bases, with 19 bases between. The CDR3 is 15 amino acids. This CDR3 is CASSQFRRGGPEQYF. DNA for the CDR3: TGTGCCAGCAGCCAGTTTCGGAGGGGGGGGCCTGAGCAGTACTTC.

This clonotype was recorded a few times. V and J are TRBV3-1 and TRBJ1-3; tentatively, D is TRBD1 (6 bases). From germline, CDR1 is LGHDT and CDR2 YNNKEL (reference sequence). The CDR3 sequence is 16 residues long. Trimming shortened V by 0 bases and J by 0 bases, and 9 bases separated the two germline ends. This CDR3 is CASSQEDSISGNTIYF. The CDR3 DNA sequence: TGTGCCAGCAGCCAAGAGGACAGCATCTCTGGAAACACCATATATTTT. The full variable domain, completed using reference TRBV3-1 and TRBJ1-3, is DTAVSQTPKYLVTQMGNDKSIKCEQNLGHDTMYWYKQDSKKFLKIMFSYNNKELIINETVPNRFSPKSPDKAHLNLHINSLELGDSAVYFCASSQEDSISGNTIYFGEGSWLTVV.

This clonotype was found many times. In DNA form, the CDR3 reads TGTGCCAGCAGCCAAGGGTCCAGTCAGCCCCAGCATTTT. Its translation is CASSQGSSQPQHF. The chain recombines TRBV3-1 with TRBJ1-5; D is uncertain. The CDR3 has 13 amino acids. V was trimmed by 1 base and J by 6 bases, leaving 7 bases between them. Germline V gene data show CDR1 as LGHDT and CDR2 as YNNKEL (reference sequence).

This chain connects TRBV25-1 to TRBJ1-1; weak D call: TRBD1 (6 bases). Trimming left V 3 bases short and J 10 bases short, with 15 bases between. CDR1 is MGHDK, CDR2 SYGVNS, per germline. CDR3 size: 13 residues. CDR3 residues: CASSEGAPLAAFF. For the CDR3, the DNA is TGTGCCAGCAGTGAGGGGGCCCCCCTGGCAGCTTTCTTT.

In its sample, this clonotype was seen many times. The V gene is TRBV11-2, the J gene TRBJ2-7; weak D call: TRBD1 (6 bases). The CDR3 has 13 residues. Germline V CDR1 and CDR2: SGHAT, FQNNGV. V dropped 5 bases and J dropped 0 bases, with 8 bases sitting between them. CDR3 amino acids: CASSTDSSYEQYF. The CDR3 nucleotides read TGTGCCAGCAGCACGGACAGCTCCTACGAGCAGTACTTC.